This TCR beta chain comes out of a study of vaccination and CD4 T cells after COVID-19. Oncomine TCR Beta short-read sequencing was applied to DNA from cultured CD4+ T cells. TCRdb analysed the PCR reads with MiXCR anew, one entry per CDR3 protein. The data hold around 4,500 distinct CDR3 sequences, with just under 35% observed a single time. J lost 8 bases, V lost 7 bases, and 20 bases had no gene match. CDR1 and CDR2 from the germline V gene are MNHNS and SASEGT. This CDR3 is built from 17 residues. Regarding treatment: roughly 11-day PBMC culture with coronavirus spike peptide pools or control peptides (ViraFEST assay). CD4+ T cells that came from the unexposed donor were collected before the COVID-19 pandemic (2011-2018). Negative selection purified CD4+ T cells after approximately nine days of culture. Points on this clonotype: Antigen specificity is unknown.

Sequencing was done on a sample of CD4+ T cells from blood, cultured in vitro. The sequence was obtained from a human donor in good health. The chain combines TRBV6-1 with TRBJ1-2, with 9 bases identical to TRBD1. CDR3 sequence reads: CASTNVGTGSRPRGYTF. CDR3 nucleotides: TGTGCCAGCACCAACGTCGGGACAGGGTCGCGTCCGCGGGGCTACACCTTC.